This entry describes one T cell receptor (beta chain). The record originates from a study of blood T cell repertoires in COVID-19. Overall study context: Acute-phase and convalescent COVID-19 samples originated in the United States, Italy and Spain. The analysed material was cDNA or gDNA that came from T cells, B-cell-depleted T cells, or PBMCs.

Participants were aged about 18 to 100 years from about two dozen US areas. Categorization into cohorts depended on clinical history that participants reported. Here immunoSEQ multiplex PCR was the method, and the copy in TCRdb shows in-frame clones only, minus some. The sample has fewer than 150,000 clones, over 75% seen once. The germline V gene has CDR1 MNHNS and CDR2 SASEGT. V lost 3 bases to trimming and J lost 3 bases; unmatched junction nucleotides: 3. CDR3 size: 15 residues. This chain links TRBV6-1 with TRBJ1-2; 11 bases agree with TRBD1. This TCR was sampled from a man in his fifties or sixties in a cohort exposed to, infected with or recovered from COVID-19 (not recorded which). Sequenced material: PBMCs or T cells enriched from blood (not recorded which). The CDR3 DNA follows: TGTGCCAGCAGTGATGGACAGGGGGCTGACTATGGCTACACCTTC. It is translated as CASSDGQGADYGYTF.